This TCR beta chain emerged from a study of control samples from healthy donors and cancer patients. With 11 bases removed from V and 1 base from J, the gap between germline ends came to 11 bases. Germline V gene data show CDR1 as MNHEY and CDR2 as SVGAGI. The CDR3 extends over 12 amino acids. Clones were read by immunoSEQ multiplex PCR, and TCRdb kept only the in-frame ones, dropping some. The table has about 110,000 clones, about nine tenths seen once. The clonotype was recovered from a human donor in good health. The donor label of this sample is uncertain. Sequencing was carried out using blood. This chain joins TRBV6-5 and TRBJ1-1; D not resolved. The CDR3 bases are TGTGCCGGAAAGAACCAGAACACTGAAGCTTTCTTT. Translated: CAGKNQNTEAFF.